This T cell receptor (beta chain) originates from a study of OX40 agonist ivuxolimab in advanced cancers. Study-wide background: Two patients with cutaneous melanoma and one with hepatocellular carcinoma, three in total, showed partial responses.

About this clone itself: Its antigen is currently unknown.

This CDR3 is 20 amino acids long. Germline assignment: CDR1 ENHRY and CDR2 SYGVKD. The ends lost 5 bases at V and 6 bases at J; junction bases unmatched: 23. Study observations and caveats: Clonal expansion among partial responders at 0.1-3.0 mg/kg ranked near the lowest. No determination was made of the antigen specificity of the expanded peripheral T cells.

Data came from immunoSEQ multiplex PCR; TCRdb stores just in-frame clones and leaves some out. Of some 98,000 clones listed, about 86% are singletons. The TCR was taken from an adult with an advanced solid tumor such as melanoma, head and neck, liver or kidney cancer. The sample here was CD4+ or CD8+ T cells sorted from blood, taken in a trial of the OX40 agonist ivuxolimab. V and J are TRBV10-3 and TRBJ2-1, with 9 bases identical to TRBD1. Here the CDR3 DNA reads TGTGCCATCAGTCTCCACCGGGACAGGGACCAAACGGGGATGTCCAATGAGCAGTTCTTC. Its protein product is CAISLHRDRDQTGMSNEQFF.